Listed here is a single T cell receptor beta chain. Its antigen is not identified. J gave up 4 bases and V 10 bases, and 12 bases lay outside the gene matches. CDR1 SNHLY and CDR2 FYNNEI come from the germline V gene. This CDR3 has 15 residues. The data are from a study of cytomegalovirus exposure and HLA in healthy donors. Use of 60 Vbeta and 13 Jbeta primers characterized the PCR. Here immunoSEQ multiplex PCR was the method, and the copy in TCRdb shows in-frame clones only, minus some. This sample has some 170,000 clones, with around 77% found just once. The study, taken as a whole, reports: Testing in vitro showed three CMV-associated chains specific for CMV antigens. Researchers reported in a later analysis that a missense DCLRE1C variant was tied to TCR beta V- and J-gene trimming. A later analysis reportedly found that, within productive TCRs, an Asian-associated ancestry cluster had fewer N-insertions than the mean observed across the 666 donors. Analyzed later, most CMV-associated TCR beta chains appeared HLA-restricted.

This rearrangement joins TRBV2 to TRBJ2-2; 7 positions agree with TRBD2. The receptor was derived from a young man in good health and CMV-seropositive. The specimen was PBMCs. The CDR3 protein is CATEGRGRGTGELFF. The CDR3 nucleotides read TGTGCCACAGAAGGGAGGGGACGGGGCACCGGGGAGCTGTTTTTT.